These 12 T cell receptor beta chains were sequenced from one sample in a study of blood T cells in healthy people across ages. With a J-beta primer mix and a sample-barcoded 5' primer, a second PCR ran roughly 6 to 12 cycles. Each CDR3 protein is one row after TCRdb ran MiXCR on the 5' RACE reads. The data show about 750,000 distinct CDR3 sequences, roughly 50% seen once. The sample consisted of blood. The receptor set was obtained from a man older than 75 in good health.

This clonotype was seen many times. The chain joins TRBV7-3 to TRBJ1-2; 8 positions match TRBD1. The CDR3 totals 14 residues. V lost 5 bases and J lost 3; bases outside the gene matches: 5. CDR1 and CDR2 (germline): SGHTA, FQGTGA. CDR3 coding DNA: TGTGCCAGCAGCCCTCTGGACAGGGACTATGGCTACACCTTC. Its translation: CASSPLDRDYGYTF. Full variable domain (outside the CDR3, taken from reference TRBV7-3 and TRBJ1-2): GAGVSQTPSNKVTEKGKYVELRCDPISGHTALYWYRQSLGQGPEFLIYFQGTGAADDSGLPNDRFFAVRPEGSVSTLKIQRTERGDSAVYLCASSPLDRDYGYTFGSGTRLTVV.

The V gene is TRBV29-1, the J gene TRBJ1-4, with D unresolved. The CDR3 extends over 14 amino acids. V lost 5 bases and J lost 0, with 10 bases in between. CDR1 is SQVTM and CDR2 is ANQGSEA in the germline V gene. The CDR3 DNA reads TGCAGCGTTCTCCCCACCGCAACTAATGAAAAACTGTTTTTT. Its translation is CSVLPTATNEKLFF.

The chain employs TRBV11-2 and TRBJ1-4; D is undetermined. Germline V lookup: CDR1 SGHAT, CDR2 FQNNGV. The CDR3 runs 13 residues. The V end was cut by 4 bases, the J end by 7 bases, with 10 bases between. The CDR3 here is CASSSQLGEKLFF. CDR3 DNA sequence: TGTGCCAGCAGCTCCCAACTAGGTGAAAAACTGTTTTTT.

This clonotype came up a few times. The chain joins TRBV20-1 to TRBJ2-3; a possible D gene is TRBD2 (5 bases). The CDR3 is 15 amino acids. Germline loops: CDR1 DFQATT, CDR2 SNEGSKA (reference sequence). Trimming took 5 bases from V and 2 from J, leaving 17 bases between them. DNA for the CDR3: TGCAGTGCTTCCGAGCTAGGAGGCCACACAGATACGCAGTATTTT. Translating gives CSASELGGHTDTQYF.

CDR3 loop: CASSLPKREEQFF. The DNA for the CDR3 is TGTGCCAGCAGTTTACCGAAGCGGGAAGAGCAGTTCTTC. The genes are TRBV28 and TRBJ2-1; 7 bases are shared with TRBD2. Germline CDR1 and CDR2: MDHEN and SYDVKM. After removal of 2 bases from V and 10 bases from J, the junction contained 5 bases not matched to a gene. This CDR3 spans 13 amino acids.

The table lists this clonotype with a few counts. This chain uses TRBV27 with TRBJ2-3; 10 nucleotides align to TRBD2. The CDR3 has 15 amino acids. The germline V gene has CDR1 MNHEY and CDR2 SMNVEV (reference sequence). J lost 14 bases, V lost 7 bases, and 18 bases had no gene match. Here the CDR3 reads CASTPAGGPYRYAYF. In DNA, the CDR3 is TGTGCCAGCACCCCAGCGGGAGGGCCGTACAGATACGCGTATTTT.

The chain combines TRBV4-1 with TRBJ2-1; TRBD1 matches 12 bases. V shed 3 bases, J shed 2 bases, and the junction held 8 bases outside the gene matches. Germline V gives CDR1 MGHRA, CDR2 YSYEKL. CDR3 length equals 18 residues. CDR3 DNA sequence: TGCGCCAGCAGCCATGGGGACAGGGGGCGAGGGGCCTACAATGAGCAGTTCTTC. Translating gives CASSHGDRGRGAYNEQFF.

The V call is TRBV15, the J call TRBJ2-5; D gene uncertain. The J call is in doubt because the DNA end fits TRBJ2-7 better. Germline V lookup: CDR1 LNHNV, CDR2 YYDKDF (reference sequence). The CDR3 loop spans 13 amino acids. Written as DNA, the CDR3 is TGTGCCACCAGCAGAGGCCTCTCCTACGAGCAGTACTTC. Translating gives CATSRGLSYEQYF.

CDR3 nucleotide sequence: TGCAGTGCTAGAGATCCGGGGAGGGGACAGAACACTGAAGCTTTCTTT. Amino acids: CSARDPGRGQNTEAFF. The J gene is TRBJ1-1, the V gene TRBV20-1, with D possibly TRBD1 on 6 matching bases. The CDR3 contains 16 residues. With 0 bases removed from V and 1 base from J, the gap between germline ends came to 15 bases. The germline gives CDR1 DFQATT, CDR2 SNEGSKA (reference sequence).

This chain links TRBV12-3 or TRBV12-4 with TRBJ1-6; 7 bases map to TRBD1. This CDR3 has 14 amino acids. V lost 6 bases to trimming and J lost 9 bases; unmatched junction nucleotides: 8. The CDR3 spells CASSDRVMGSPLHF. CDR3 sequence (DNA): TGTGCCAGCAGCGACAGGGTAATGGGTTCACCCCTCCACTTT.

This chain connects TRBV25-1 to TRBJ2-7, with D perhaps matching TRBD2 (5 bases). Germline V lookup: CDR1 MGHDK, CDR2 SYGVNS. The CDR3 covers 13 residues. V shed 5 bases and J shed 2 bases, with 10 bases lying between them. CDR3 sequence reads: CASSRGPPYEQYF. DNA of the CDR3: TGTGCCAGCAGTAGAGGGCCTCCCTACGAGCAGTACTTC.

The gene calls are TRBV6-1 and TRBJ1-1, with unresolved D. Trimming removed 2 bases at V and 4 bases at J, with 11 bases between. Germline lookup yields CDR1 MNHNS and CDR2 SASEGT. The CDR3 consists of 14 residues. The CDR3 bases are TGTGCCAGCAGTGAACGCGGGGAAATCACTGAAGCTTTCTTT. It codes for CASSERGEITEAFF.